This T cell receptor beta chain was found in a study of CD8+ T cells in alopecia areata. The overall study: Using the percentage of affected scalp area, treated patients' severity was scored. Whole-study results and caveats: Expanded CD8+ clones among the top 100, and scalp clonality, were significantly decreased by tofacitinib. When scalp samples are sequenced, resident alphabeta T cells of normal skin are also captured.

In the case of this clone: Its matching antigen is unknown.

Once RNA had been extracted, it was reverse transcribed into cDNA to act as the sequencing template. Profiling relied on immunoSEQ multiplex PCR, and the TCRdb table lists in-frame clones only, not all of them. The table has 200,000 or so clones, nearly 60% seen once; the top ten hold roughly 5%. As to treatment: oral pan-JAK inhibitor, 5-10 mg twice daily. Specimens obtained from alopecia areata patients comprised lesional scalp punch biopsies and peripheral blood. Per germline, CDR1 MNHEY and CDR2 SVGAGI. Between the trimmed V and J ends, which lost 4 bases and 2 bases, there was a span of 12 bases. The CDR3 has 15 residues.

V and J are TRBV6-5 and TRBJ1-3, with D unresolved. The clonotype was recovered from a human donor with alopecia areata. Material: CD4+ T cells sorted from blood, obtained at week 24, from a patient treated with tofacitinib. CDR3 protein: CASSWSWGTGNTIYF. The CDR3 region has the DNA TGTGCCAGCAGTTGGTCGTGGGGAACTGGAAACACCATATATTTT.